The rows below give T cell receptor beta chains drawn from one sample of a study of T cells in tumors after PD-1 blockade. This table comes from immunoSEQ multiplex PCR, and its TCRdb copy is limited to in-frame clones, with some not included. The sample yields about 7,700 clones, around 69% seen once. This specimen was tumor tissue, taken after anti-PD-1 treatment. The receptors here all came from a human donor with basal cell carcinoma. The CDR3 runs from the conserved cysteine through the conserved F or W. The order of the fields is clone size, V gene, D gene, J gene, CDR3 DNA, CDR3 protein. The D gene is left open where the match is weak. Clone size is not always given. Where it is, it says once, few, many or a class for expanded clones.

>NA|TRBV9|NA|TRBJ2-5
TGTGCCAGCAGCGTGGGTAGGGGGTTCCAAGAGACCCAGTACTTC
CASSVGRGFQETQYF
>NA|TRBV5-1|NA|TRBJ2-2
TGCGCCAGCAGCTTTCTAACAGGGACTCTGGACACCGGGGAGCTGTTTTTT
CASSFLTGTLDTGELFF
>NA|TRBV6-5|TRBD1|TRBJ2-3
TGTGCCAGCAGCTGGGACAGGGAGACAGATACGCAGTATTTT
CASSWDRETDTQYF
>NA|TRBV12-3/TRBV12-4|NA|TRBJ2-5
TGTGCCAGCAGTTTGGGACTCAAGGGGACCCAGTACTTC
CASSLGLKGTQYF
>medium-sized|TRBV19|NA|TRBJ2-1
TGTGCCAGTAGTATAAGGCGACAGGCAAATGAGCAGTTCTTC
CASSIRRQANEQFF
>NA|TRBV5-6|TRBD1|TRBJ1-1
TGTGCCAGCAGCATCGACACAGGGGCAGGAGCTTTCTTT
CASSIDTGAGAFF
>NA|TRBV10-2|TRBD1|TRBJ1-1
TGCGCCAGCAGTGGGGGGACAGGGGGCCCGAACACTGAAGCTTTCTTT
CASSGGTGGPNTEAFF
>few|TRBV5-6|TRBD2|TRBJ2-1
TGTGCCAGCAGCCCCCCCTGGGGGACTAGCCCCCACAATGAGCAGTTCTTC
CASSPPWGTSPHNEQFF
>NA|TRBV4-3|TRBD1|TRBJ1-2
TGCGCCAGCAGCCCGACAGGGGAGAGAGGCTACACCTTC
CASSPTGERGYTF
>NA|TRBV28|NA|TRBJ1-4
TGTGCCAGCAGTCGGAGGAAGGGCTATGAAAAACTGTTTTTT
CASSRRKGYEKLFF